The 24 T cell receptor beta chains listed next were all sequenced from one sample in a study of technical replicates of blood from a few donors. Sequencing used immunoSEQ multiplex PCR; TCRdb keeps in-frame clones, though not all of them. The sample carries tens of thousands of clones, about 90% recorded once. Sequenced input: PBMCs. The origin of the receptors is a human donor in good health. Some clones in this sample may be carry-over from other donors' samples.

The chain is built from TRBV9 and TRBJ2-1; maybe TRBD2 (5 bases). The CDR3 contains 15 residues. Per germline, CDR1 SGDLS and CDR2 YYNGEE. V was pared by 0 bases and J by 4 bases, with 11 bases between. CDR3 residues: CASSVGSDPYNEQFF. As DNA, the CDR3 is TGTGCCAGCAGCGTAGGTAGCGACCCTTACAATGAGCAGTTCTTC.

The chain joins TRBV4-1 to TRBJ2-1; 7 positions agree with TRBD2. V lost 7 bases, J lost 5 bases, and 11 bases stayed unmatched. Germline assignment: CDR1 MGHRA and CDR2 YSYEKL. The CDR3 totals 15 residues. As DNA, the CDR3 is TGCGCCAGCACCCAGAGTCCTAGCGGACACAATGAGCAGTTCTTC. Its protein is CASTQSPSGHNEQFF.

V gene TRBV4-1 combines with J gene TRBJ2-3; 9 bases match TRBD2. Per the germline V gene, CDR1 is MGHRA and CDR2 is YSYEKL. V was pared by 4 bases and J by 4 bases, with 6 bases of the junction left unmatched. This CDR3 has 15 residues. CDR3 loop: CASSPYSGGADTQYF. CDR3 in DNA: TGCGCCAGCAGCCCCTATAGCGGGGGAGCAGATACGCAGTATTTT.

This clone was counted a single time. This chain joins TRBV29-1 and TRBJ1-1, with a possible D match to TRBD1 (6 bases). The germline V and J ends were trimmed by 1 base and 3 bases, with 9 bases remaining between them. CDR1 and CDR2 from the germline V gene are SQVTM and ANQGSEA. This CDR3 comprises 13 residues. The CDR3 loop reads CSVEGQEDTEAFF. Here the CDR3 DNA reads TGCAGCGTTGAAGGACAGGAGGACACTGAAGCTTTCTTT.

The chain is built from TRBV18 and TRBJ2-7; tentatively, D is TRBD1 (6 bases). The V and J ends lost 2 bases and 5 bases respectively, with 10 bases between them. Germline V gene sequence: CDR1 KGHSH, CDR2 LQKENI. The CDR3 runs to 13 residues. CDR3: CASSPTGYNEQYF. The CDR3 DNA sequence: TGTGCCAGCTCACCAACAGGGTACAACGAGCAGTACTTC. Based on the CDR3 plus reference TRBV18 and TRBJ2-7, the full variable domain is NAGVMQNPRHLVRRRGQEARLRCSPMKGHSHVYWYRQLPEEGLKFMVYLQKENIIDESGMPKERFSAEFPKEGPSILRIQQVVRGDSAAYFCASSPTGYNEQYFGPGTRLTVT.

This rearrangement joins TRBV18 to TRBJ1-2; no definite D call. Germline CDR1 and CDR2: KGHSH and LQKENI. This CDR3 comprises 14 residues. Deletions cut 4 bases from V and 3 bases from J, with 12 bases between. This chain's CDR3 is CASSRGQVDYGYTF. The CDR3 coding sequence is TGTGCCAGCTCACGAGGGCAGGTCGACTATGGCTACACCTTC.

This clone was seen more than once but under ten times. The chain has TRBV5-1 and TRBJ2-1, with 8 bases lining up with TRBD2. This CDR3 comprises 16 residues. The germline CDR1 and CDR2 sequences are SGHRS and YFSETQ. V shed 4 bases and J 2 bases; nucleotides not matched to a gene: 8. The CDR3 sequence is CASSRGGSAAYNEQFF. CDR3 nucleotide sequence: TGCGCCAGCAGCCGGGGGGGGAGCGCCGCCTACAATGAGCAGTTCTTC.

The sample holds one count of this clone. The rearrangement joins TRBV4-1 to TRBJ1-3, with D possibly being TRBD1 (5 bases). This CDR3 has 15 residues. CDR1 is MGHRA and CDR2 is YSYEKL in the germline V gene. V lost 0 bases, J lost 1 base, and 7 bases lay in between. The CDR3 loop reads CASSQDRGSGNTIYF. DNA of the CDR3: TGCGCCAGCAGCCAAGATCGGGGGTCTGGAAACACCATATATTTT.

V gene TRBV2 combines with J gene TRBJ2-2; TRBD2 matches at 7 bases. Losses at the gene ends were 4 bases for V and 4 bases for J; bases not matched to a gene: 6. The CDR3 sequence is 15 residues long. Germline V gives CDR1 SNHLY, CDR2 FYNNEI. The CDR3 reads CASSAPSGSTGELFF. CDR3 nucleotide sequence: TGTGCCAGCAGTGCCCCTAGCGGCTCCACCGGGGAGCTGTTTTTT.

V is TRBV11-2 and J is TRBJ2-3; 13 bases align to TRBD2. The CDR3 extends over 15 amino acids. The germline gives CDR1 SGHAT, CDR2 FQNNGV. Trimming at V came to 6 bases and at J to 9 bases, leaving 9 bases not matched to a gene. The chain's CDR3 is CASSQLAGGPPTQYF. CDR3 DNA: TGTGCCAGCAGTCAACTAGCGGGAGGGCCTCCGACGCAGTATTTT.

The chain joins TRBV7-2 to TRBJ2-3; 7 bases fit TRBD2. The germline CDR1 and CDR2 sequences are SGHTA and FQGNSA. The J segment lost 0 bases and the V segment lost 5 bases, leaving 11 bases of the junction unmatched. The CDR3 runs 17 residues. The CDR3 sequence: CASSPLISGTSTDTQYF. Written as DNA, the CDR3 is TGTGCCAGCAGCCCACTGATCAGCGGGACTAGCACAGATACGCAGTATTTT. The variable domain in full, completed from reference TRBV7-2 and TRBJ2-3, reads GAGVSQSPSNKVTEKGKDVELRCDPISGHTALYWYRQSLGQGLEFLIYFQGNSAPDKSGLPSDRFSAERTGGSVSTLTIQRTQQEDSAVYLCASSPLISGTSTDTQYFGPGTRLTVL.

This sequence joins TRBV6-4 and TRBJ2-1, with 9 nucleotides matching TRBD2. V dropped 0 bases and J dropped 7; count of bases not matched to a gene: 4. The CDR3 spans 15 residues. The V gene's germline CDR1 is MRHNA and CDR2 SNTAGT. The CDR3 spells CASSDSSSGVNEQFF. CDR3 nucleotide sequence: TGTGCCAGCAGTGACTCTTCTAGCGGGGTTAATGAGCAGTTCTTC.

The J gene is TRBJ1-2, the V gene TRBV11-2, with 8 positions matching TRBD1. The CDR3 is made up of 14 amino acids. Germline V lookup: CDR1 SGHAT, CDR2 FQNNGV. V lost 5 bases, J lost 8 bases, and 10 bases stayed unmatched. In DNA, the CDR3 is TGTGCCAGCAGCCGAGACAGGGGCACTTGGGGCTACACCTTC. Protein: CASSRDRGTWGYTF.

The rearrangement uses TRBV6-1 and TRBJ1-1; 8 bases are shared with TRBD1. The junction had 4 bases not matched to a gene; V was cut back by 4 bases and J by 0 bases. Germline-derived CDR1 and CDR2 are MNHNS and SASEGT. CDR3 length: 15 amino acids. CDR3 region: CASSAAGGMNTEAFF. The CDR3 bases are TGTGCCAGCAGTGCAGCAGGGGGCATGAACACTGAAGCTTTCTTT.

In nucleotides, the CDR3 is TGCGCCAGCAGTGGACGACTCGGGACTGAAGCTTTCTTT. It is translated as CASSGRLGTEAFF. The chain employs TRBV10-1 and TRBJ1-1, with D uncertain. Germline assignment: CDR1 WNHNN and CDR2 SYGVQD (reference sequence). The CDR3 extends over 13 amino acids. Trimming took 4 bases from V and 5 from J, leaving 11 bases between them.

J is TRBJ1-2 and V is TRBV19; D unresolved. The CDR3 totals 12 residues. Per germline, CDR1 LNHDA and CDR2 SQIVND (reference sequence). Trimming shortened V by 9 bases and J by 4 bases, and 12 bases separated the two germline ends. CDR3 DNA: TGTGCCAGCCTCGGGTACTCCTATGGCTACACCTTC. This encodes CASLGYSYGYTF. Supplemented by reference TRBV19 and TRBJ1-2, the full variable domain reads DGGITQSPKYLFRKEGQNVTLSCEQNLNHDAMYWYRQDPGQGLRLIYYSQIVNDFQKGDIAEGYSVSREKKESFPLTVTSAQKNPTAFYLCASLGYSYGYTFGSGTRLTVV.

The rearrangement uses TRBV5-4 and TRBJ2-5; D gene uncertain. CDR3 length: 14 residues. The V and J ends lost 0 bases and 1 base respectively, with 7 bases between them. Germline CDR1 SGHNT, CDR2 YYREEE (reference sequence). The CDR3, as DNA: TGTGCCAGCAGCTTGGGGTACAGCCAAGAGACCCAGTACTTC. As protein: CASSLGYSQETQYF.

The J gene is TRBJ1-1, the V gene TRBV4-3, with 9 positions matching TRBD1. The V gene's germline CDR1 is LGHNA and CDR2 YSLEER. This CDR3 comprises 16 residues. V shed 2 bases, J shed 4 bases, and the junction held 8 bases outside the gene matches. CDR3 DNA: TGCGCCAGCAGCCAATGGACAGGGGCTGTGGGCACTGAAGCTTTCTTT. Translated, it gives CASSQWTGAVGTEAFF.

The chain links TRBV6-1 to TRBJ1-6; D gene unclear. Deletions cut 3 bases from V and 0 bases from J, with 9 bases between. Germline V gene data show CDR1 as MNHNS and CDR2 as SASEGT. The CDR3 runs to 16 residues. CDR3 nucleotide sequence: TGTGCCAGCAGTGAGGTCAGGTACTCCTATAATTCACCCCTCCACTTT. This sequence encodes CASSEVRYSYNSPLHF.

This chain links TRBV4-3 with TRBJ2-7; D perhaps matches TRBD2 (5 bases). The CDR3 length is 14 residues. The germline V and J ends were trimmed by 0 bases and 5 bases, with 11 bases remaining between them. Germline V gives CDR1 LGHNA, CDR2 YSLEER. The CDR3 region is CASSQDADGDEQYF. The CDR3 DNA follows: TGCGCCAGCAGCCAAGATGCAGACGGGGACGAGCAGTACTTC.

This chain connects TRBV6-1 to TRBJ2-6; D is unclear. V was cut by 11 bases and J by 2 bases, with 4 bases left in between. The CDR3 is made up of 11 amino acids. CDR1 MNHNS and CDR2 SASEGT come from the germline V gene. The CDR3 coding sequence is TGTGCCTGTACTGGGGCCAACGTCCTGACTTTC. Translating it yields CACTGANVLTF.

The V and J genes are TRBV30 and TRBJ2-2; tentatively, D is TRBD2 (5 bases). The CDR3 is 16 residues long. Trimming shortened V by 7 bases and J by 7 bases, and 25 bases separated the two germline ends. Germline-derived CDR1 and CDR2 are GTSNPN and SVGIG (reference sequence). The CDR3 region has the DNA TGTGCCTATCCGCGGGTAAAACAGACCCAGAGCGGGGAGCTGTTTTTT. Protein sequence: CAYPRVKQTQSGELFF.

The rearrangement uses TRBV6-1 and TRBJ1-5; tentatively, D is TRBD1 (5 bases). This CDR3 contains 15 residues. V was pared by 0 bases and J by 6 bases, with 12 bases between. Germline assignment: CDR1 MNHNS and CDR2 SASEGT. Written as DNA, the CDR3 is TGTGCCAGCAGTGAAGCTCAGGGCCGAGGTCAGCCCCAGCATTTT. This encodes CASSEAQGRGQPQHF.

The chain carries TRBV7-6 and TRBJ2-2; D possibly corresponds to TRBD2 (5 bases). With 3 bases removed from V and 5 bases from J, the gap between germline ends came to 10 bases. The germline CDR1 and CDR2 sequences are SGHVS and FNYEAQ. This CDR3 is built from 14 residues. The CDR3 here is CASSFWERTGELFF. CDR3 nucleotides: TGTGCCAGCAGCTTCTGGGAGCGGACCGGGGAGCTGTTTTTT. The whole variable domain, remainder taken from reference TRBV7-6 and TRBJ2-2, is GAGVSQSPRYKVTKRGQDVALRCDPISGHVSLYWYRQALGQGPEFLTYFNYEAQQDKSGLPNDRFSAERPEGSISTLTIQRTEQRDSAMYRCASSFWERTGELFFGEGSRLTVL.